The clone carrying this TCR beta chain was observed a handful of times. TCRdb passed the 5' RACE reads through MiXCR, listing each CDR3 protein once. The table includes roughly 180,000 distinct CDR3 sequences, 9.8% detected once. The data originate from a study of CD8 T cells in ankylosing spondylitis. V lost 2 bases and J lost 4, with 11 bases in between. The CDR3 covers 14 residues. CDR1 is SGHVS, CDR2 FQNEAQ, per germline. This sequence originates from a female donor with ankylosing spondylitis or in good health (not recorded which). The rearrangement links TRBV7-8 to TRBJ1-1; a possible D gene is TRBD1 (5 bases). Sequencing was done on a sample of blood, either unsorted or a sorted T cell fraction (not recorded which). CDR3 loop: CASSLMSGGTEAFF. CDR3 bases: TGTGCCAGCAGCTTAATGTCGGGGGGCACTGAAGCTTTCTTT.